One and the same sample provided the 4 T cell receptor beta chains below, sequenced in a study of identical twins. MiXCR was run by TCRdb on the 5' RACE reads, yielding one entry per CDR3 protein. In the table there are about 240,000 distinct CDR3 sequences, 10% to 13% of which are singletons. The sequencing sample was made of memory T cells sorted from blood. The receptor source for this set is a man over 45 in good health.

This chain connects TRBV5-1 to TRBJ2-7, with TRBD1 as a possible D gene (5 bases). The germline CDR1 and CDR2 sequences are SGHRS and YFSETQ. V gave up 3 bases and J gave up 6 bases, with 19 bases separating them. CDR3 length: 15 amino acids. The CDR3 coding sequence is TGCGCCAGCAGCTCCTCGCTTACAGGATCCGGCGAGCAGTACTTC. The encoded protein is CASSSSLTGSGEQYF.

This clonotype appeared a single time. CDR3 region: CASGPGSWSEYNEQFF. The DNA for the CDR3 is TGCGCCAGCGGCCCTGGCAGCTGGTCAGAGTACAATGAGCAGTTCTTC. The chain employs TRBV5-1 and TRBJ2-1, with D unresolved. Germline V gene data show CDR1 as SGHRS and CDR2 as YFSETQ. The CDR3 spans 16 residues. Trimming stripped 7 bases from V and 4 bases from J, with 21 bases between.

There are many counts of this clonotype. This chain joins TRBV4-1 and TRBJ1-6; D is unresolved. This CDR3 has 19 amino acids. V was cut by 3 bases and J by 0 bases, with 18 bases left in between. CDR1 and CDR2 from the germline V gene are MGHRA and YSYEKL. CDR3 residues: CASSQGWAPSSSYNSPLHF. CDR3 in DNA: TGCGCCAGCAGCCAGGGTTGGGCACCTTCTAGCTCCTATAATTCACCCCTCCACTTT.

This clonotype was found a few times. The CDR3 reads CSAKGTVNQPQHF. As DNA, the CDR3 is TGCAGTGCTAAAGGGACGGTCAATCAGCCCCAGCATTTT. The V and J genes are TRBV20-1 and TRBJ1-5; D might be TRBD1 (5 bases). Trimming took 4 bases from V and 3 from J, leaving 10 bases between them. From germline, CDR1 is DFQATT and CDR2 SNEGSKA (reference sequence). CDR3 length equals 13 residues.